This TCR beta chain was captured in a study of T cell responses to AZD1222 COVID-19 vaccine. The study, taken as a whole, reports: CD4 TCRs linked to vaccination spanned spike, dominating at 160-218 and 743-854. Donor demographics were predominantly white British with a female majority; clonal diversity may be underestimated.

Sequencing used immunoSEQ multiplex PCR; TCRdb keeps in-frame clones, though not all of them. The data show roughly 170,000 clones, approximately 94% seen once. Turning to this clone: Its specificity is unknown.

Some second doses came at about 4 weeks and others at about 12 weeks; these were pooled. The source is an adult who received the AZD1222 COVID-19 vaccine. The source was peripheral blood, collected 28 days after the second AZD1222 dose.

The CDR3: CASSWTGLNTEAFF. For the CDR3, the DNA is TGTGCCAGCAGTTGGACAGGATTGAACACTGAAGCTTTCTTT. V usage is TRBV6-2 or TRBV6-3 and J usage is TRBJ1-1; 7 bases map to TRBD1. Germline CDR1 and CDR2: MNHEY and SVGEGT. This CDR3 is built from 14 residues. J was trimmed by 0 bases and V by 4 bases; bases with no gene match: 2.